A single sample is the source of the 5 T cell receptor beta chains below, sequenced in a study of blood T cell repertoires in COVID-19. TCRdb keeps only in-frame clones here, not all; method: immunoSEQ multiplex PCR. The sample consists of some 450,000 clones, approximately 89% of them appearing once. The sample taken for sequencing was peripheral blood. The receptors stem from a woman between 50 and 59 years old with COVID-19, enrolled during active disease.

In regard to this clone: This CDR3 is also generated by other DNA sequences in the sample. This chain uses TRBV5-1 with TRBJ1-4; D is undetermined. CDR1 is SGHRS and CDR2 is YFSETQ in the germline V gene. V gave up 0 bases and J gave up 5 bases, with 8 bases separating them. The CDR3 consists of 14 residues. In DNA form, the CDR3 reads TGCGCCAGCAGCTTGGGGGGAGCAAATGAAAAACTGTTTTTT. Its protein is CASSLGGANEKLFF.

The CDR3 sequence: CASSLQEYGYTF. CDR3 nucleotide sequence: TGTGCCAGCAGCCTTCAGGAATATGGCTACACCTTC. This chain connects TRBV5-4 to TRBJ1-2; D remains unclear. The CDR3 length is 12 residues. CDR1 is SGHNT and CDR2 is YYREEE in the germline V gene (reference sequence). Trimming shortened V by 4 bases and J by 5 bases, and 9 bases separated the two germline ends.

The V and J genes are TRBV9 and TRBJ1-2; D unresolved. This CDR3 is 12 amino acids long. V was cut by 5 bases and J by 3 bases, with 8 bases left in between. The germline V gene encodes CDR1 SGDLS and CDR2 YYNGEE. CDR3 in DNA: TGTGCCAGCAGTCGAGGCGACTATGGCTACACCTTC. It codes for CASSRGDYGYTF. Drawing the rest from reference TRBV9 and TRBJ1-2, the complete variable domain is DSGVTQTPKHLITATGQRVTLRCSPRSGDLSVYWYQQSLDQGLQFLIQYYNGEERAKGNILERFSAQQFPDLHSELNLSSLELGDSALYFCASSRGDYGYTFGSGTRLTVV.

The table lists this clone with a count of one. This rearrangement joins TRBV6-5 to TRBJ2-6; D is unclear. The germline V and J ends were trimmed by 5 bases and 0 bases, with 5 bases remaining between them. Germline V gene lookup returns CDR1 MNHEY and CDR2 SVGAGI. The CDR3 sequence is 14 residues long. The CDR3 spells CASSRFSGANVLTF. In DNA, the CDR3 is TGTGCCAGCAGTCGGTTCTCTGGGGCCAACGTCCTGACTTTC.

The V and J genes are TRBV5-4 and TRBJ2-7, with 9 bases matching TRBD1. Trimming took 2 bases from V and 3 from J; bases not matched to a gene: 6. CDR1 and CDR2 (germline): SGHNT, YYREEE (reference sequence). The CDR3 consists of 15 residues. CDR3 protein: CASSFGQGPIYEQYF. The CDR3 bases are TGTGCCAGCAGCTTTGGACAGGGGCCGATCTACGAGCAGTACTTC.